This T cell receptor beta chain was obtained from a study of spatial heterogeneity in lung cancer. This clonotype was seen ten or more times. Specified time point: sample taken at primary tumor resection. Donors were around 70 untreated early-stage non-small cell lung cancer patients. Without sorting, whole RNA was sequenced from tumor, nontumor lung or frozen PBMC. TCRdb re-called the 5' RACE reads with MiXCR, one entry per CDR3 protein. The sample has fewer than 9,500 distinct CDR3 sequences, 9.7% seen once. This CDR3 contains 15 residues. The V gene lost 0 bases and the J gene lost 1 base, with 10 bases spanning the gap. Looked up from germline, CDR1 is MGHRA and CDR2 is YSYEKL.

This TCR came from a male donor with early-stage non-small cell lung cancer. Here the sequenced sample was normal lung tissue next to the tumor, taken at surgery. The chain couples TRBV4-1 to TRBJ2-7, with a tentative D call TRBD1 (5 bases). The CDR3 DNA reads TGCGCCAGCAGCCAAGATAAGACAGTGTCCTACGAGCAGTACTTC. This sequence encodes CASSQDKTVSYEQYF.